These 8 T cell receptor beta chains came from one sample sequenced in a study of cytomegalovirus exposure and HLA in healthy donors. Profiled with immunoSEQ multiplex PCR; TCRdb holds only in-frame clones, not every one. The table shows some 230,000 clones, with about 89% occurring only once. The sample consisted of PBMCs. The receptor set was obtained from a young woman in good health and CMV-seronegative.

The CDR3 loop reads CASSRPETGKDTQYF. The DNA of the CDR3 is TGCGCCAGCAGCCGGCCCGAGACAGGCAAAGATACGCAGTATTTT. This chain joins TRBV4-1 and TRBJ2-3; D is perhaps TRBD1 (6 bases). V lost 4 bases and J 5 bases, leaving 16 bases between the germline ends. CDR3 length: 15 residues. Germline V gene sequence: CDR1 MGHRA, CDR2 YSYEKL.

The chain combines TRBV4-1 with TRBJ2-5, with D possibly TRBD1 on 5 matching bases. CDR1 MGHRA and CDR2 YSYEKL come from the germline V gene. V was cut by 0 bases and J by 5 bases, with 10 bases left in between. CDR3 size: 14 residues. Here the CDR3 DNA reads TGCGCCAGCAGCCAAGAGGGCAGGGTCGAGACCCAGTACTTC. It specifies CASSQEGRVETQYF.

V and J are TRBV19 and TRBJ1-2; 9 bases line up with TRBD1. The CDR3 is 13 amino acids. The V gene's germline CDR1 is LNHDA and CDR2 SQIVND (reference sequence). The V gene end was trimmed by 5 bases and the J gene end by 6 bases; junction bases not matched to a gene: 4. CDR3 region: CASSGDRANGYTF. The CDR3 DNA reads as TGTGCCAGTAGTGGGGACAGGGCGAATGGCTACACCTTC.

The chain combines TRBV4-1 with TRBJ1-5, with unresolved D. Trimming shortened V by 1 base and J by 0 bases, and 10 bases separated the two germline ends. Germline CDR1 MGHRA, CDR2 YSYEKL. This CDR3 is 16 amino acids long. The CDR3 protein is CASSQASEYSNQPQHF. The CDR3, as DNA: TGCGCCAGCAGCCAAGCGTCAGAATATAGCAATCAGCCCCAGCATTTT.

This clone was detected only a few times. V usage is TRBV9 and J usage is TRBJ1-1; no definite D call. Germline V gene sequence: CDR1 SGDLS, CDR2 YYNGEE. The CDR3 covers 13 residues. V gave up 1 base and J gave up 1 base, with 5 bases separating them. The DNA of the CDR3 is TGTGCCAGCAGCGTATTCCGGAACACTGAAGCTTTCTTT. Protein: CASSVFRNTEAFF.

V is TRBV18 and J is TRBJ2-2; the D is unclear. Between the trimmed V and J ends, which lost 3 bases and 1 base, there was a span of 9 bases. Germline CDR1 and CDR2: KGHSH and LQKENI. The CDR3 has 15 amino acids. The CDR3 region is CASSPAGLNTGELFF. The CDR3 region has the DNA TGTGCCAGCTCACCTGCAGGATTGAACACCGGGGAGCTGTTTTTT.

For this clone: Germline and junction disagree at one end, which may indicate a read error. The chain employs TRBV7-7 and TRBJ2-5, with D perhaps TRBD1 (6 bases). CDR1 is SSHAT and CDR2 is FNYEAQ in the germline V gene (reference sequence). The length of the CDR3 is 13 residues. Here the CDR3 reads CASSLAEGQPEYF. The DNA for the CDR3 is TGTGCTAGCAGCTTAGCCGAAGGACAGCCAGAGTACTTC.

The chain joins TRBV5-5 to TRBJ1-5, with 7 nucleotides matching TRBD1. In germline, CDR1 is SGHKS, CDR2 YYEKEE (reference sequence). CDR3 size: 14 residues. V shed 4 bases, J shed 7 bases, and the junction held 8 bases outside the gene matches. The CDR3 DNA follows: TGTGCCAGCAGCCCGACAGGGTGCTGCCAGCCCCAGCATTTT. This translates into CASSPTGCCQPQHF.